This TCR beta chain was profiled in a study of memory CD4+ T cells and cytomegalovirus serostatus. This table comes from immunoSEQ multiplex PCR, and its TCRdb copy is limited to in-frame clones, with some not included. The sample contains about 54,000 clones, over 65% of which appear only once. This clone was counted a few times. V lost 6 bases and J lost 1; bases outside the gene matches: 8. CDR3 size: 15 residues. Germline V CDR1 and CDR2: KGHSH, LQKENI. Single viable CD3+CD4+CD8-CD45RO+ cells were sorted as the memory CD4+ T cells. The sequence came from an adult in good health and CMV-seropositive. The sample taken for sequencing was memory CD4+ T cells from blood. This rearrangement joins TRBV18 to TRBJ1-1, with 7 positions matching TRBD1. This chain's CDR3 is CASSVNSGGNTEAFF. Written as DNA, the CDR3 is TGTGCCAGCTCGGTTAACTCAGGGGGGAACACTGAAGCTTTCTTT.